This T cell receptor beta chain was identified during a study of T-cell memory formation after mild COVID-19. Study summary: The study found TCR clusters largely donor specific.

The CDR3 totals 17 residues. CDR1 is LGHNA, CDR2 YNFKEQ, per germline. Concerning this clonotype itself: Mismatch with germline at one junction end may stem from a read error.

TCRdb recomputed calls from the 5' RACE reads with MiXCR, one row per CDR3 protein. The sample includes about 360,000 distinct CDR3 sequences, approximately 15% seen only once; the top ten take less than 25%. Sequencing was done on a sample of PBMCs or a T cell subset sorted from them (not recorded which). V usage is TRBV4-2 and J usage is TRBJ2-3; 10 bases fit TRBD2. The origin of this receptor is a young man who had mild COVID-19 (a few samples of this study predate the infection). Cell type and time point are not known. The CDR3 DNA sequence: TGTGCCAGAAGCCAGACGGAAAGCGGGGGGGGCACAGATACGCAGTATTTT. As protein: CARSQTESGGGTDTQYF.